A single T cell receptor beta chain is shown here with its context. The data were produced by immunoSEQ multiplex PCR, yet TCRdb's version contains in-frame clones alone and is incomplete. The sample contains under 40,000 clones, more than 80% of which appear only once. This record comes from a study of blood T cell repertoires in COVID-19. For the study at large: The United States, Italy and Spain were the sources of the acute and convalescent COVID-19 samples. T cells, B-cell-depleted T cells, or PBMCs provided the cDNA or gDNA that served as material.

This CDR3 is built from 15 residues. From germline, CDR1 is LGHNA and CDR2 YSLEER. V lost 2 bases, J lost 0 bases, and 10 bases lay in between. The clonotype was recovered from a male donor with active COVID-19. The chain combines TRBV4-3 with TRBJ1-2; no clear D gene. Sequences were obtained from peripheral blood. CDR3 residues: CASSQLQQANYGYTF. The CDR3 region has the DNA TGCGCCAGCAGCCAACTACAGCAAGCTAACTATGGCTACACCTTC.